Shown below are 29 T cell receptor beta chains from a single sample sequenced in a study of a mutant IDH1 vaccine in newly diagnosed glioma. These receptors have no known antigen. TCRdb's table, derived via immunoSEQ multiplex PCR, lists solely in-frame clones and lacks some. The repertoire holds roughly 40,000 clones, with roughly 80% as singletons. Stated time point: week 35, safety follow-up. Each vaccine dose was 300 ug of mutant IDH1 20-mer peptide, with topical imiquimod. Sequencing used PBMCs, obtained from a glioma patient whose treatment included an IDH1 peptide vaccine. Receptors were obtained from a woman aged 45-59 years with glioma.

The CDR3: CASSSEGLGTYEQYF. Here the CDR3 DNA reads TGTGCCAGCAGCTCGGAGGGACTAGGGACCTACGAGCAGTACTTC. The chain has TRBV7-8 and TRBJ2-7; the match to TRBD2 covers 8 bases. This CDR3 is 15 amino acids long. Germline trimming cut 4 bases from V and 2 bases from J; bases unmatched to any gene: 7. From germline, CDR1 is SGHVS and CDR2 FQNEAQ.

The rearrangement links TRBV29-1 to TRBJ1-5; the D gene is possibly TRBD1 (5 bases). This CDR3 is 14 amino acids long. Trimming stripped 3 bases from V and 3 bases from J, with 12 bases between. Germline V gene data show CDR1 as SQVTM and CDR2 as ANQGSEA. The DNA for the CDR3 is TGCAGCGTTGATGGCGGGGGGATCAATCAGCCCCAGCATTTT. Protein product: CSVDGGGINQPQHF.

The chain joins TRBV7-9 to TRBJ1-4; possibly TRBD1 for D (6 bases). V lost 3 bases and J 2 bases, leaving 7 bases between the germline ends. This CDR3 contains 14 residues. The germline gives CDR1 SEHNR, CDR2 FQNEAQ (reference sequence). CDR3 sequence: CASSFGQTNEKLFF. In DNA, the CDR3 is TGTGCCAGCAGCTTCGGACAGACTAATGAAAAACTGTTTTTT.

V usage is TRBV5-6 and J usage is TRBJ1-5, with D uncertain. The CDR3 extends over 15 amino acids. The V gene lost 3 bases and the J gene lost 0 bases, with 10 bases spanning the gap. Germline V gives CDR1 SGHDT, CDR2 YYEEEE. This CDR3 is CASSYAGNSNQPQHF. CDR3 DNA: TGTGCCAGCAGCTACGCCGGGAATAGCAATCAGCCCCAGCATTTT.

A single count supports this clone. The chain is built from TRBV7-2 and TRBJ1-5; D gene ambiguous. The CDR3 runs to 15 residues. V lost 5 bases and J 0 bases, leaving 11 bases between the germline ends. The germline V gene encodes CDR1 SGHTA and CDR2 FQGNSA. The CDR3, as DNA: TGTGCCAGCAGCCCAACAGACGATAGCAATCAGCCCCAGCATTTT. Amino acids: CASSPTDDSNQPQHF. Drawing the rest from reference TRBV7-2 and TRBJ1-5, the complete variable domain is GAGVSQSPSNKVTEKGKDVELRCDPISGHTALYWYRQSLGQGLEFLIYFQGNSAPDKSGLPSDRFSAERTGGSVSTLTIQRTQQEDSAVYLCASSPTDDSNQPQHFGDGTRLSIL.

The rearrangement uses TRBV11-3 and TRBJ2-3, with D perhaps TRBD1 or TRBD2 (5 bases each). V was pared by 1 base and J by 5 bases, with 13 bases between. Germline CDR1 reads SGHNT; CDR2 reads YENEEA. This CDR3 is 15 amino acids long. CDR3 DNA: TGTGCCAGCAGCTTAGCGGGGCAACCCGTAGATACGCAGTATTTT. This encodes CASSLAGQPVDTQYF.

The V call is TRBV9, the J call TRBJ2-1; TRBD2 aligns across 11 bases. Germline CDR1 is SGDLS and CDR2 is YYNGEE. The CDR3 sequence is 15 residues long. The junction had 4 bases not matched to a gene; V was cut back by 4 bases and J by 4 bases. CDR3 nucleotide sequence: TGTGCCAGCAGCAGCGGGACTAGCGGATACAATGAGCAGTTCTTC. It encodes CASSSGTSGYNEQFF. Full variable domain (outside the CDR3, taken from reference TRBV9 and TRBJ2-1): DSGVTQTPKHLITATGQRVTLRCSPRSGDLSVYWYQQSLDQGLQFLIQYYNGEERAKGNILERFSAQQFPDLHSELNLSSLELGDSALYFCASSSGTSGYNEQFFGPGTRLTVL.

The rearrangement uses TRBV4-1 and TRBJ2-7; D not resolved. The CDR3 spans 14 residues. V gave up 0 bases and J gave up 3 bases, with 9 bases separating them. Germline CDR1 MGHRA, CDR2 YSYEKL. The CDR3 is CASSQESAYYEQYF. CDR3 DNA: TGCGCCAGCAGCCAAGAGAGTGCCTACTACGAGCAGTACTTC.

The gene calls are TRBV4-2 and TRBJ2-7; 9 bases agree with TRBD2. This CDR3 region has 16 residues. The V segment lost 0 bases and the J segment 4 bases; nucleotides outside the gene matches: 7. Germline V gene lookup returns CDR1 LGHNA and CDR2 YNFKEQ. The CDR3 region has the DNA TGTGCCAGCAGCCAAGATCTCGCGGGGGGGTATTACGAGCAGTACTTC. It specifies CASSQDLAGGYYEQYF.

The chain is built from TRBV2 and TRBJ1-5, with 7 bases lining up with TRBD1. This CDR3 region has 16 residues. From germline, CDR1 is SNHLY and CDR2 FYNNEI. J gave up 2 bases and V 4 bases, and 8 bases lay outside the gene matches. DNA of the CDR3: TGTGCCAGCAGTGGGAAGACAGGGAGGCGCAATCAGCCCCAGCATTTT. This encodes CASSGKTGRRNQPQHF. Using reference TRBV2 and TRBJ1-5 for the parts outside the CDR3, the full variable domain is EPEVTQTPSHQVTQMGQEVILRCVPISNHLYFYWYRQILGQKVEFLVSFYNNEISEKSEIFDDQFSVERPDGSNFTLKIRSTKLEDSAMYFCASSGKTGRRNQPQHFGDGTRLSIL.

In its sample, this clone was seen once. J is TRBJ2-2 and V is TRBV7-9; unclear D gene. Per germline, CDR1 SEHNR and CDR2 FQNEAQ (reference sequence). The CDR3 is 13 residues long. Trimming shortened V by 0 bases and J by 6 bases, and 5 bases separated the two germline ends. The CDR3 loop is CASSLAGPGELFF. CDR3 sequence (DNA): TGTGCCAGCAGCTTAGCAGGGCCCGGGGAGCTGTTTTTT.

This chain uses TRBV4-3 with TRBJ2-3; 8 positions agree with TRBD2. The germline gives CDR1 LGHNA, CDR2 YSLEER. This CDR3 spans 15 amino acids. Unmatched junction bases numbered 5, after V lost 0 bases and J lost 6 bases. Written as DNA, the CDR3 is TGCGCCAGCAGCCAAGAAGCAGCGGGGGTTGATACGCAGTATTTT. It yields the protein CASSQEAAGVDTQYF.

V and J are TRBV7-3 and TRBJ2-1; 10 positions match TRBD2. Germline trimming cut 3 bases from V and 3 bases from J; bases unmatched to any gene: 2. The CDR3 is 15 amino acids. The germline CDR1 and CDR2 sequences are SGHTA and FQGTGA. CDR3 sequence: CASSFASGGYNEQFF. In nucleotides, the CDR3 is TGTGCCAGCAGCTTCGCTAGCGGGGGCTACAATGAGCAGTTCTTC.

This chain uses TRBV7-8 with TRBJ2-7, with TRBD1 matching over 8 bases. The CDR3 sequence is 16 residues long. Germline V gene data show CDR1 as SGHVS and CDR2 as FQNEAQ. V lost 2 bases to trimming and J lost 9 bases; unmatched junction nucleotides: 15. CDR3 nucleotides: TGTGCCAGCAGCTTAAGGCCTTCCGGGACAGGCGCCGGGCAGTACTTC. This sequence encodes CASSLRPSGTGAGQYF.

The chain is built from TRBV7-6 and TRBJ1-5; D might be TRBD1 (6 bases). The V gene lost 3 bases and the J gene lost 4 bases, with 7 bases spanning the gap. Germline assignment: CDR1 SGHVS and CDR2 FNYEAQ. This CDR3 is 13 amino acids long. The DNA for the CDR3 is TGTGCCAGCAGCTTGAGGGGGAATCAGCCCCAGCATTTT. Its protein is CASSLRGNQPQHF.

This clone was detected only a few times. The chain is built from TRBV7-9 and TRBJ2-7; D is unclear. Germline loops: CDR1 SEHNR, CDR2 FQNEAQ (reference sequence). This CDR3 contains 16 residues. V was pared by 1 base and J by 0 bases, with 13 bases between. The CDR3 spells CASSLGWADSSYEQYF. The CDR3 bases are TGTGCCAGCAGCTTAGGATGGGCAGATAGCTCCTACGAGCAGTACTTC.

V and J are TRBV6-1 and TRBJ1-5; no clear D. Trimming pared 7 bases from V and 5 bases from J, leaving 12 bases between. Germline CDR1 MNHNS, CDR2 SASEGT. This CDR3 comprises 13 residues. CDR3 sequence (DNA): TGTGCCAGCACCATAGACCTTTATCAGCCCCAGCATTTT. It encodes CASTIDLYQPQHF.

This clone was seen more than once but under ten times. DNA for the CDR3: TGCGCCAGCAGCCTGGGCCCTCTTAATTCACCCCTCCACTTT. Translated, it gives CASSLGPLNSPLHF. The chain recombines TRBV5-1 with TRBJ1-6; D uncertain. CDR3 length: 14 amino acids. V lost 4 bases and J 6 bases, leaving 11 bases between the germline ends. Germline V gene lookup returns CDR1 SGHRS and CDR2 YFSETQ.

The genes are TRBV4-1 and TRBJ1-1, with a weak D call TRBD1 (6 bases). The germline V and J ends were trimmed by 1 base and 0 bases, with 6 bases remaining between them. Germline-derived CDR1 and CDR2 are MGHRA and YSYEKL. The CDR3 sequence is 14 residues long. This CDR3 reads CASSQGQVNTEAFF. The CDR3 DNA is TGCGCCAGCAGCCAAGGACAGGTGAACACTGAAGCTTTCTTT.

CDR3 amino acids: CASSLGDIRVYEQYF. In DNA form, the CDR3 reads TGTGCCAGCAGCTTAGGTGATATAAGGGTCTACGAGCAGTACTTC. The rearrangement joins TRBV7-2 to TRBJ2-7; D ambiguous. CDR3 length: 15 residues. With 1 base removed from V and 3 bases from J, the gap between germline ends came to 13 bases. Germline V lookup: CDR1 SGHTA, CDR2 FQGNSA.

This chain uses TRBV10-2 with TRBJ2-1; 10 nucleotides agree with TRBD2. Germline V gene lookup returns CDR1 WSHSY and CDR2 SAAADI. Trimming took 8 bases from V and 7 from J; bases not matched to a gene: 5. There are 13 residues in the CDR3. Here the CDR3 DNA reads TGCGCCAGCGCAGCGGGGGGGGTAAATGAGCAGTTCTTC. Amino acids: CASAAGGVNEQFF.

Here the CDR3 reads CASMGSNQPRYEQYF. CDR3 coding DNA: TGTGCCAGCATGGGCAGTAACCAGCCTCGCTACGAGCAGTACTTC. J is TRBJ2-7 and V is TRBV6-1; D gene unclear. Germline V lookup: CDR1 MNHNS, CDR2 SASEGT. V was clipped by 7 bases and J by 3 bases, with 19 bases between them. This CDR3 has 15 amino acids.

V gene TRBV5-5 combines with J gene TRBJ1-3; the D gene is possibly TRBD1 (5 bases). The germline gives CDR1 SGHKS, CDR2 YYEKEE (reference sequence). This CDR3 has 15 amino acids. Between the trimmed V and J ends, which lost 4 bases and 2 bases, there was a span of 13 bases. The DNA for the CDR3 is TGTGCCAGCAGCGGGCTTCAGGGAGCTGGAAACACCATATATTTT. Translated: CASSGLQGAGNTIYF.

The count of this clone is one. V gene TRBV25-1 combines with J gene TRBJ1-6, with a weak D call TRBD1 (6 bases). The germline V and J ends were trimmed by 1 base and 7 bases, with 11 bases remaining between them. The CDR3 spans 15 residues. Germline V gene sequence: CDR1 MGHDK, CDR2 SYGVNS. DNA for the CDR3: TGTGCCAGCAGTGAATTAGAAGACAGGAATTCACCCCTCCACTTT. This gives the protein CASSELEDRNSPLHF.

The chain links TRBV27 to TRBJ1-1; D gene uncertain. The ends were cut back, 4 bases at V and 0 bases at J, with 12 bases in the middle. CDR1 and CDR2 from the germline V gene are MNHEY and SMNVEV (reference sequence). The CDR3 runs to 15 residues. CDR3 in DNA: TGTGCCAGCAGTTCCACGGAGGGAATGAACACTGAAGCTTTCTTT. Amino acid sequence: CASSSTEGMNTEAFF.

This sequence joins TRBV5-1 and TRBJ2-3; TRBD2 aligns across 7 bases. There are 13 residues in the CDR3. Germline CDR1 is SGHRS and CDR2 is YFSETQ. V dropped 4 bases and J dropped 5; count of bases not matched to a gene: 4. This chain's CDR3 is CASSPWGGDTQYF. CDR3 nucleotide sequence: TGCGCCAGCAGCCCGTGGGGGGGAGATACGCAGTATTTT.

The rearrangement joins TRBV4-1 to TRBJ1-1; D unclear. V lost 7 bases to trimming and J lost 5 bases, with 5 bases between them. CDR3 length: 10 amino acids. CDR1 and CDR2 from the germline V gene are MGHRA and YSYEKL. The CDR3 is CASMGTEAFF. CDR3 nucleotides: TGCGCCAGCATGGGGACTGAAGCTTTCTTT.

The chain links TRBV28 to TRBJ1-5; D is unresolved. Germline values: CDR1 MDHEN, CDR2 SYDVKM. V was cut by 6 bases and J by 7 bases, with 19 bases left in between. This CDR3 is built from 15 residues. The CDR3 region has the DNA TGTGCCAGCAGCTTAAGGGAGTTCGGGGAACAGCCCCAGCATTTT. This translates into CASSLREFGEQPQHF.

The V call is TRBV5-1, the J call TRBJ1-5; 10 positions match TRBD1. The ends lost 1 base at V and 4 bases at J; junction bases unmatched: 2. Germline V gene data show CDR1 as SGHRS and CDR2 as YFSETQ. This CDR3 is 15 amino acids long. The CDR3 here is CASSLMGQGNQPQHF. The CDR3 DNA follows: TGCGCCAGCAGCTTGATGGGACAGGGGAATCAGCCCCAGCATTTT. Looking up the rest from reference TRBV5-1 and TRBJ1-5 gives the full variable domain: KAGVTQTPRYLIKTRGQQVTLSCSPISGHRSVSWYQQTPGQGLQFLFEYFSETQRNKGNFPGRFSGRQFSNSRSEMNVSTLELGDSALYLCASSLMGQGNQPQHFGDGTRLSIL.